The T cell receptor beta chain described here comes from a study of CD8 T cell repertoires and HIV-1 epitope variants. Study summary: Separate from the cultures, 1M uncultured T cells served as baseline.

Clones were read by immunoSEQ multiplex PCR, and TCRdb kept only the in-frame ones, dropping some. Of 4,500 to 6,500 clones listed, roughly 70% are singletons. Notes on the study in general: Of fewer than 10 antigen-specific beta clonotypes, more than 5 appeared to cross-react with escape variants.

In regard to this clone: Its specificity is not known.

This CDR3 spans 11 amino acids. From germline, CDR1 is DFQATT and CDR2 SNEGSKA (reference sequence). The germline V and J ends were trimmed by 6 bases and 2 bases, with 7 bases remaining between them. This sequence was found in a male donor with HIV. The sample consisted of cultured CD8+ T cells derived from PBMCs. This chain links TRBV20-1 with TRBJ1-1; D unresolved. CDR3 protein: CSAYLNTEAFF. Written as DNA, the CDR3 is TGCAGTGCCTACCTTAACACTGAAGCTTTCTTT.